These 16 T cell receptor beta chains originate from one sample sequenced in a study of neurological immune-mediated disorders. TCRdb itself ran the 5' RACE reads through MiXCR, one entry per CDR3 protein. This repertoire shows 25,000 to 30,000 distinct CDR3 sequences, around 17% found once; its top ten account for roughly 4.5%. As for time point: technical triplicate 3. Material for sequencing was CD4+ T cells from blood. These receptors originate from a female donor with HTLV-1-associated myelopathy (HAM/TSP).

This clonotype occurred many times. The chain uses TRBV6-5 and TRBJ2-3; 7 nucleotides match TRBD1. This CDR3 contains 14 residues. Per germline, CDR1 MNHEY and CDR2 SVGAGI. V gave up 5 bases and J gave up 14 bases; unmatched junction bases: 16. The CDR3 loop reads CASSRPGGPAAWYF. CDR3 DNA: TGTGCCAGCAGTCGGCCAGGGGGTCCCGCCGCGTGGTATTTT.

This clonotype was observed at least ten times. V gene TRBV5-1 combines with J gene TRBJ2-7; no clear D gene. V was clipped by 0 bases and J by 5 bases, with 15 bases between them. Germline CDR1 and CDR2: SGHRS and YFSETQ. This CDR3 comprises 15 residues. The CDR3 DNA follows: TGCGCCAGCAGCTTGGACGGAGAGCCGGCAGACGAGCAGTACTTC. Its protein is CASSLDGEPADEQYF.

This clonotype was picked up many times. The chain uses TRBV9 and TRBJ2-6; D gene uncertain. Trimming stripped 0 bases from V and 4 bases from J, with 14 bases between. The germline gives CDR1 SGDLS, CDR2 YYNGEE. The CDR3 is made up of 17 amino acids. The DNA for the CDR3 is TGTGCCAGCAGCGTAGAGTCCGCTACGAGAGGGGCCAACGTCCTGACTTTC. Amino acids: CASSVESATRGANVLTF.

This clonotype was recorded at least ten times. The chain employs TRBV7-9 and TRBJ2-5; D is perhaps TRBD2 (7 bases). V was pared by 3 bases and J by 4 bases, with 12 bases between. The CDR3 loop spans 14 amino acids. CDR1 is SEHNR, CDR2 FQNEAQ, per germline (reference sequence). CDR3 nucleotide sequence: TGTGCCAGCAGCTTCGGGGGGCAGGGAGAGACCCAGTACTTC. Amino acid sequence: CASSFGGQGETQYF.

This clonotype was seen many times. The J gene is TRBJ1-2, the V gene TRBV5-6; possible D gene TRBD1, 5 bases. This CDR3 has 14 residues. Trimming left V 3 bases short and J 3 bases short, with 12 bases between. Germline CDR1 is SGHDT and CDR2 is YYEEEE. The DNA for the CDR3 is TGTGCCAGCAGCTCACTGACAGTCGACTATGGCTACACCTTC. This encodes CASSSLTVDYGYTF.

This clonotype was recorded many times. V usage is TRBV29-1 and J usage is TRBJ2-1, with D tentatively TRBD2 (6 bases). The germline V gene encodes CDR1 SQVTM and CDR2 ANQGSEA. V was shortened by 6 bases and J by 7 bases, with 19 bases between the two germline ends. CDR3 length: 14 amino acids. The CDR3 loop is CSVRLGLGVNEQFF. DNA of the CDR3: TGCAGCGTGCGACTAGGGCTAGGGGTTAATGAGCAGTTCTTC.

This clonotype was counted many times. V gene TRBV6-5 combines with J gene TRBJ2-2, with 8 bases identical to TRBD1. The CDR3 loop spans 16 amino acids. After removal of 3 bases from V and 4 bases from J, the junction contained 7 bases not matched to a gene. CDR1 is MNHEY and CDR2 is SVGAGI in the germline V gene. The chain's CDR3 is CASSYRGRGRTGELFF. The CDR3 nucleotides are TGTGCCAGCAGTTATCGGGGCAGGGGGCGCACCGGGGAGCTGTTTTTT.

This clonotype has ten or more counts. The gene calls are TRBV28 and TRBJ1-1, with D perhaps matching TRBD1 (6 bases). In germline, CDR1 is MDHEN, CDR2 SYDVKM. The CDR3 sequence is 13 residues long. V lost 8 bases to trimming and J lost 0 bases, with 10 bases between them. The CDR3 coding sequence is TGTGCCAGCTCGACAGGCATGAACACTGAAGCTTTCTTT. As protein: CASSTGMNTEAFF. Based on the CDR3 plus reference TRBV28 and TRBJ1-1, the full variable domain is DVKVTQSSRYLVKRTGEKVFLECVQDMDHENMFWYRQDPGLGLRLIYFSYDVKMKEKGDIPEGYSVSREKKERFSLILESASTNQTSMYLCASSTGMNTEAFFGQGTRLTVV.

This clonotype was recorded at least ten times. The chain is built from TRBV6-5 and TRBJ2-3; 8 nucleotides agree with TRBD2. The V gene end was trimmed by 6 bases and the J gene end by 4 bases; junction bases not matched to a gene: 3. This CDR3 is built from 13 residues. CDR1 is MNHEY and CDR2 is SVGAGI in the germline V gene. The CDR3 DNA is TGTGCCAGCAGGGGAGCGGGAGCAGATACGCAGTATTTT. It specifies CASRGAGADTQYF.

Many counts were recorded for this clonotype. This chain uses TRBV7-9 with TRBJ2-7, with 9 bases aligning to TRBD1. Germline V CDR1 and CDR2: SEHNR, FQNEAQ (reference sequence). The CDR3 has 13 residues. The ends lost 5 bases at V and 5 bases at J; junction bases unmatched: 4. Written as DNA, the CDR3 is TGTGCCAGCAGCCCGGACAGGGGTGACGAGCAGTACTTC. Protein: CASSPDRGDEQYF.

This clonotype came up many times. The chain uses TRBV11-2 and TRBJ2-7, with D possibly matching TRBD1 (6 bases). Germline V gene data show CDR1 as SGHAT and CDR2 as FQNNGV. V was cut by 3 bases and J by 5 bases, with 14 bases left in between. This CDR3 region has 14 residues. The CDR3 here is CASSFLDRTDEQYF. In DNA form, the CDR3 reads TGTGCCAGCAGCTTCTTAGACAGGACCGACGAGCAGTACTTC.

This clonotype was recorded at least ten times. This chain links TRBV30 with TRBJ1-5, with D hard to call. This CDR3 has 14 residues. Germline V lookup: CDR1 GTSNPN, CDR2 SVGIG (reference sequence). With 3 bases removed from V and 7 bases from J, the gap between germline ends came to 16 bases. CDR3 sequence: CAWSQKGRRQPQHF. DNA of the CDR3: TGTGCCTGGAGCCAGAAAGGGAGGAGGCAGCCCCAGCATTTT.

This clonotype has ten or more counts. The V gene is TRBV29-1, the J gene TRBJ1-1, with TRBD1 matching over 9 bases. This CDR3 region has 12 residues. Germline CDR1 SQVTM, CDR2 ANQGSEA. The ends lost 4 bases at V and 7 bases at J; junction bases unmatched: 4. CDR3 in DNA: TGCAGCGTTGGAAGACAGGGGGGTGAAGCTTTCTTT. Amino acid sequence: CSVGRQGGEAFF.

This chain links TRBV24-1 with TRBJ2-2; D remains ambiguous. The CDR3 consists of 15 residues. Deletions cut 0 bases from V and 4 bases from J, with 8 bases between. CDR1 and CDR2 (germline): KGHDR, SFDVKD. Written as DNA, the CDR3 is TGTGCCACCAGTGATTTGTTTCAGACCACCGGGGAGCTGTTTTTT. This encodes CATSDLFQTTGELFF.

This clonotype is labeled as medium-sized. The chain couples TRBV21-1 to TRBJ2-3. TRBV21-1 has pseudogene status. The CDR3 runs 17 residues. The CDR3 loop is CASSKEGLRISTDTQYF. CDR3 DNA: TGTGCCAGCAGCAAAGAAGGGTTACGGATTAGCACAGATACGCAGTATTTT.

This clonotype has at least ten counts. This chain connects TRBV7-2 to TRBJ2-1; TRBD2 aligns across 7 bases. Germline V gene sequence: CDR1 SGHTA, CDR2 FQGNSA. J gave up 0 bases and V 7 bases, and 9 bases lay outside the gene matches. There are 16 residues in the CDR3. The CDR3: CASIPSWDYSYNEQFF. The CDR3 nucleotides read TGTGCCAGCATTCCTTCCTGGGACTACTCCTACAATGAGCAGTTCTTC.